The source of this T cell receptor (beta chain) is a study of T-cell reconstitution after alpha-beta-depleted transplantation in children. This clonotype was observed a few times. Its antigen remains unidentified. Unique molecular identifiers were used in preparing the TCRbeta library. A single record per CDR3 protein comes from TCRdb applying MiXCR to the PCR reads. The sample records about 300,000 distinct CDR3 sequences, 6% to 10% being singletons. Study results and limitations: Surviving recipient T cells and intrathymic progenitors accounted for some patients' high TCRbeta diversity at day 60. Hyperexpanded clones declined; after one year, newly produced T cells mostly supplied diversity. Two months or so post-transplant, alpha-beta T cells reportedly derived from several hundred expanded graft clones.

The CDR3 covers 15 residues. The V gene's germline CDR1 is MNHNS and CDR2 SASEGT. V was clipped by 2 bases and J by 4 bases; unmatched bases: 6. V gene TRBV6-1 combines with J gene TRBJ2-7; 9 bases map to TRBD1. The sample consisted of peripheral blood, taken 360 days after TCRalphabeta/CD19-depleted stem cell transplant. The receptor's source is a female patient aged 2-10 years who had a stem cell transplant for Fanconi anemia, so the T cells may come from the graft donor. In DNA, the CDR3 is TGTGCCAGCAGTGAACTCGACAGGGGGAGTTACGAGCAGTACGTC. Protein: CASSELDRGSYEQYV.